Detailed here is one T cell receptor beta chain. Its antigen has not been determined. Per-base qualities were not stored, and no clone one base away is much larger. RNA was extracted using the RNeasy kit, and roughly 0.5 to 1 ug of the RNA was reverse transcribed with random hexamers. The immunoSEQ multiplex PCR assay, covering 54 Vbeta and 13 Jbeta segments, was used to amplify TCR beta CDR3 regions. To correct PCR amplification bias, a synthetic template baseline was used for both primer optimization and computational correction. The paper's data handling went like this. Reads were annotated to V, D and J genes per IMGT and analyzed with immunoSEQ Analyzer, keeping only productive sequences. Clonality was computed as one minus Shannon entropy normalized by log2 of the number of productive unique sequences. For each patient and control, public and private clones were evaluated within the 100 most prevalent clones. Clones were defined as Susac-specific when absent from the healthy and MS cohorts, from roughly 1,000 published viral clones and from other ImmuneACCESS disease sequences. The public reads were quality trimmed at Q25 with fastp and then assembled into clones with MiXCR by TCRdb, keeping productive beta chains. Identical CDR3 protein sequences are pooled into one entry, listed with their most common genes and DNA. V and J calls and clone size were set by TCRdb, not the authors. The sample data list 120,000 or so distinct CDR3 sequences, and nearly 95% of these were observed just once. Roughly 0.11% of the sample is held by the ten biggest clonotypes.

These data belong to a study of CD8 T cells in Susac syndrome (dated by TCRdb to between 2018 and 2021). Some background on the complete study: Repertoire sequencing was used to test whether CD8+ T cell activation and differentiation in Susac syndrome was antigen driven. Here is what the overall study found, with its caveats: The number of individuals in the TCR sequencing and HLA analysis was acknowledged as relatively small.

According to the germline V gene, CDR1 reads SQVTM and CDR2 reads ANQGSEA. The germline ends are 13 bases apart after V is trimmed by 4 bases and J by 0 bases. The CDR3 sequence holds 16 residues, the cysteine and phenylalanine included. The CDR3 DNA has 48 bases and is translated from base 1. High-throughput TCR beta sequencing profiled peripheral blood CD8+ and CD4+ T cells from healthy donors, Susac syndrome patients and multiple sclerosis patients. Healthy donors were age- and sex-matched controls. Bulk CD8+ and CD4+ T cells were purified magnetically by negative isolation, whereas CD8+ TEMRA cells were enriched by FACS. Blood was drawn into EDTA tubes, processed within 24 hours, and PBMCs were isolated by density gradient centrifugation. PBMCs intended for TCR sequencing were cryopreserved in liquid nitrogen and were subsequently thawed in a 37 degrees C water bath. The sorted or isolated CD4+, CD8+ and CD8+ TEMRA cells had a purity of 90% or higher.

The receptor was derived from a human donor in good health. Rearrangement joined TRBV29-1 to TRBJ2-6; no D gene can be assigned with confidence. Sample: CD4+ T cells from PBMCs. DNA sequence: TGCAGCGTTGGCTCCCCGAAGAGCTCTGGGGCCAACGTCCTGACTTTC. Translated, this gives CSVGSPKSSGANVLTF.